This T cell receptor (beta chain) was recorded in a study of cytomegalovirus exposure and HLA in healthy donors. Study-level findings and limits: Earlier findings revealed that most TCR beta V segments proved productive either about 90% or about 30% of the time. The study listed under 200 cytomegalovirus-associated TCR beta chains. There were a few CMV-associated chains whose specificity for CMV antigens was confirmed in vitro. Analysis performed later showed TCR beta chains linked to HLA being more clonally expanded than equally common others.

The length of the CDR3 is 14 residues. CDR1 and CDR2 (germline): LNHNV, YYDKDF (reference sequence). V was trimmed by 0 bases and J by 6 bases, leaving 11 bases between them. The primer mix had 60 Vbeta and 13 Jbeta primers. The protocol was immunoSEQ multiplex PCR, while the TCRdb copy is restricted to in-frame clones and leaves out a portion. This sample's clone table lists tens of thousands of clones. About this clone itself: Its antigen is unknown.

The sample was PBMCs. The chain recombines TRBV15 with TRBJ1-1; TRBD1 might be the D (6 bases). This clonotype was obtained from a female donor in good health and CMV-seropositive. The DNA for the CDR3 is TGTGCCACCAGCAGAGAAGGGGGAGCTGCTGAAGCTTTCTTT. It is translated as CATSREGGAAEAFF.